This entry lists 9 T cell receptor beta chains sequenced from one sample in a study of technical replicates of blood from a few donors. Assay: immunoSEQ multiplex PCR; the TCRdb copy retains only in-frame clones and omits some. The sample lists more than 13,000 clones; approximately 80% were seen once. The sample taken for sequencing was PBMCs. The receptors come from a human donor in good health.

The chain joins TRBV7-6 to TRBJ2-1; D is unresolved. From germline, CDR1 is SGHVS and CDR2 FNYEAQ. This CDR3 has 15 residues. Deletions cut 0 bases from V and 6 bases from J, with 12 bases between. CDR3 region: CASSLASYGGNEQFF. DNA for the CDR3: TGTGCCAGCAGCTTAGCGAGTTACGGCGGCAATGAGCAGTTCTTC.

This clone appeared once. The chain has TRBV6-1 and TRBJ1-5, with no clear D. The germline V gene has CDR1 MNHNS and CDR2 SASEGT. The CDR3 covers 15 residues. The V gene lost 4 bases and the J gene lost 0 bases, with 10 bases spanning the gap. CDR3 in amino acids: CASSGEAISNQPQHF. The DNA of the CDR3 is TGTGCCAGCAGTGGAGAGGCAATTAGCAATCAGCCCCAGCATTTT.

This clone is a singleton in its sample. This rearrangement joins TRBV5-1 to TRBJ2-3; 7 bases are a match to TRBD2. J was trimmed by 3 bases and V by 4 bases; bases with no gene match: 8. Germline CDR1 reads SGHRS; CDR2 reads YFSETQ. The CDR3 is 15 residues long. The CDR3 spells CASSRDSSGTDTQYF. The CDR3 DNA follows: TGCGCCAGCAGCCGCGATTCTAGCGGAACAGATACGCAGTATTTT.

This chain connects TRBV19 to TRBJ1-4; 9 nucleotides line up with TRBD1. The V segment lost 6 bases and the J segment 3 bases; nucleotides outside the gene matches: 5. The CDR3 is made up of 15 amino acids. The germline CDR1 and CDR2 sequences are LNHDA and SQIVND (reference sequence). CDR3 nucleotides: TGTGCCAGTAGCCGGACAGGGGTACCTAATGAAAAACTGTTTTTT. Amino acids: CASSRTGVPNEKLFF.

This chain connects TRBV2 to TRBJ2-7, with 11 bases fitting TRBD2. The CDR3 sequence is 14 residues long. CDR1 and CDR2 from the germline V gene are SNHLY and FYNNEI. J lost 5 bases, V lost 7 bases, and 7 bases had no gene match. CDR3 region: CASTIGLAGNEQYF. CDR3 DNA: TGTGCCAGCACGATAGGACTAGCGGGTAACGAGCAGTACTTC. The variable domain in full, with the rest retrieved from reference TRBV2 and TRBJ2-7, is EPEVTQTPSHQVTQMGQEVILRCVPISNHLYFYWYRQILGQKVEFLVSFYNNEISEKSEIFDDQFSVERPDGSNFTLKIRSTKLEDSAMYFCASTIGLAGNEQYFGPGTRLTVT.

This clone has just a few counts. The CDR3 bases are TGTGCCAGCAGCGGGACAGGGGACACTGAAGCTTTCTTT. This codes for CASSGTGDTEAFF. The chain links TRBV7-9 to TRBJ1-1; 10 nucleotides line up with TRBD1. Germline trimming cut 5 bases from V and 3 bases from J; bases unmatched to any gene: 0. The CDR3 sequence is 13 residues long. Per germline, CDR1 SEHNR and CDR2 FQNEAQ (reference sequence).

The chain joins TRBV7-9 to TRBJ2-1, with D perhaps matching TRBD2 (6 bases). The CDR3 has 15 residues. The V and J ends lost 1 base and 2 bases respectively, with 9 bases between them. Germline CDR1 is SEHNR and CDR2 is FQNEAQ (reference sequence). The CDR3 nucleotides are TGTGCCAGCAGCTTAGGCGGCGGGGCCTACAATGAGCAGTTCTTC. Amino acids: CASSLGGGAYNEQFF. The whole variable domain, remainder taken from reference TRBV7-9 and TRBJ2-1, is DTGVSQNPRHKITKRGQNVTFRCDPISEHNRLYWYRQTLGQGPEFLTYFQNEAQLEKSRLLSDRFSAERPKGSFSTLEIQRTEQGDSAMYLCASSLGGGAYNEQFFGPGTRLTVL.

The gene calls are TRBV6-5 and TRBJ2-5, with TRBD2 matching 10 bases. The CDR3 loop spans 14 amino acids. Germline CDR1 is MNHEY and CDR2 is SVGAGI. Trimming took 8 bases from V and 3 from J; bases not matched to a gene: 6. The CDR3 spells CASRLLAGKETQYF. The CDR3 DNA follows: TGTGCCAGCCGGTTACTAGCGGGGAAAGAGACCCAGTACTTC.

This clone was detected only a few times. V gene TRBV4-2 combines with J gene TRBJ2-7; D uncertain. Germline CDR1 is LGHNA and CDR2 is YNFKEQ. The CDR3 loop spans 14 amino acids. The V end lost 0 bases, the J end lost 2 bases, and 8 bases lay between the germline ends. The CDR3 loop is CASSQERSPYEQYF. Written as DNA, the CDR3 is TGTGCCAGCAGCCAAGAGAGGTCCCCCTACGAGCAGTACTTC.